The sequence of this T cell receptor (beta chain) was determined in a study of shared clonotypes between healthy human individuals. Study in general: CD4 naive cells filled three plates per donor, CD4 memory three, CD8 naive two and CD8 memory one.

CDR1 is MGHRA and CDR2 is YSYEKL in the germline V gene. With 0 bases removed from V and 5 bases from J, the gap between germline ends came to 8 bases. The CDR3 extends over 15 amino acids. Replicate PCRs for sorted subsets used around 200 ng DNA; this equaled about 30,000 T cell genomes. Clones were read by immunoSEQ multiplex PCR, and TCRdb kept only the in-frame ones, dropping some. The data hold 2.3 million or so clones, with approximately 93% observed a single time. On this clone itself: Its antigen is unknown.

Study results and caveats: In contrast to clonotypes shared by all four donors, non-shared clonotypes had lower generation probabilities.

This chain connects TRBV4-1 to TRBJ1-6; no clear D. The receptor comes from a man aged 18 to 30 in good health. Some clones in this sample may be carry-over from other donors' samples. The specimen was naive CD4+ T cells from PBMCs. Subset described: CD45RA+ positively selected. The CDR3 loop is CASSQDARNNSPLHF. The DNA of the CDR3 is TGCGCCAGCAGCCAAGACGCCAGGAATAATTCACCCCTCCACTTT.